A single sample gave rise to the 12 T cell receptor beta chains below, sequenced in a study of blood T cell repertoires in COVID-19. The repertoire was sequenced with immunoSEQ multiplex PCR; TCRdb's copy has only in-frame clones and lacks some. The data contain fewer than 500,000 clones, 87% of them singletons. Sample: PBMCs or T cells enriched from blood (not recorded which). The receptors were gathered from a woman aged 18-30 years with acute COVID-19.

The chain carries TRBV5-4 and TRBJ2-5, with 8 bases identical to TRBD2. CDR1 SGHNT and CDR2 YYREEE come from the germline V gene (reference sequence). The CDR3 has 14 residues. V trimming: 2 bases; J trimming: 7 bases; junction bases outside the gene matches: 7. This CDR3 is CASSFSGLVGTQYF. In nucleotides, the CDR3 is TGTGCCAGCAGCTTTTCGGGACTAGTGGGGACCCAGTACTTC.

Turning to this clone: Additional DNA sequences in this sample encode the identical CDR3. The chain recombines TRBV11-2 with TRBJ2-5; weak D call: TRBD1 (5 bases). The CDR3 covers 13 residues. Germline V gene sequence: CDR1 SGHAT, CDR2 FQNNGV. V was trimmed by 1 base and J by 4 bases, leaving 7 bases between them. The CDR3 is CASSLGGRETQYF. The CDR3 region has the DNA TGTGCCAGCAGCTTAGGGGGCCGAGAGACCCAGTACTTC.

The rearrangement links TRBV18 to TRBJ1-6; D is unclear. This CDR3 has 14 residues. In germline, CDR1 is KGHSH, CDR2 LQKENI. The V end was cut by 9 bases, the J end by 2 bases, with 11 bases between. This CDR3 is CASSGEAYNSPLHF. Written as DNA, the CDR3 is TGTGCCAGTTCCGGGGAGGCCTATAATTCACCCCTCCACTTT.

This chain joins TRBV2 and TRBJ2-2; the match to TRBD1 covers 11 bases. This CDR3 region has 14 residues. The ends lost 8 bases at V and 6 bases at J; junction bases unmatched: 5. Per germline, CDR1 SNHLY and CDR2 FYNNEI. CDR3 DNA sequence: TGTGCCAGCGCCGGACAGGGGGCATCCGGGGAGCTGTTTTTT. Residues: CASAGQGASGELFF.

This clone was counted once. This chain uses TRBV5-4 with TRBJ2-5, with D possibly matching TRBD1 (6 bases). The V gene's germline CDR1 is SGHNT and CDR2 YYREEE (reference sequence). The CDR3 has 15 amino acids. Trimming cost V 0 bases and J 3 bases, with 12 bases left between them. As DNA, the CDR3 is TGTGCCAGCAGCTTGGGCGGCAGGGGCGAAGAGACCCAGTACTTC. This encodes CASSLGGRGEETQYF.

This chain uses TRBV27 with TRBJ1-1, with D possibly TRBD1 on 5 matching bases. CDR1 is MNHEY, CDR2 SMNVEV, per germline (reference sequence). V lost 4 bases and J lost 1, with 10 bases in between. The CDR3 consists of 14 residues. The CDR3, as DNA: TGTGCCAGCAGTTACTACCAGGGGAACACTGAAGCTTTCTTT. Translated: CASSYYQGNTEAFF.

This clone was seen a handful of times. This chain joins TRBV7-9 and TRBJ1-1; TRBD1 aligns across 7 bases. The CDR3 spans 13 residues. J lost 9 bases, V lost 1 base, and 5 bases had no gene match. Germline CDR1 SEHNR, CDR2 FQNEAQ (reference sequence). For the CDR3, the DNA is TGTGCCAGCAGCTTAGAAACAGGGGAGAAAGCTTTCTTT. Protein: CASSLETGEKAFF.

This clone was seen many times. The V call is TRBV2, the J call TRBJ2-2; perhaps TRBD1 as D (6 bases). The CDR3 totals 13 residues. V shed 3 bases and J shed 6 bases, with 8 bases lying between them. The germline CDR1 and CDR2 sequences are SNHLY and FYNNEI. CDR3 nucleotide sequence: TGTGCCAGCAGTGATGCAGGGGCCGGGGAGCTGTTTTTT. Its translation is CASSDAGAGELFF.

This chain uses TRBV7-6 with TRBJ1-3; D perhaps matches TRBD1 (5 bases). Germline loops: CDR1 SGHVS, CDR2 FNYEAQ. The germline V and J ends were trimmed by 8 bases and 0 bases, with 14 bases remaining between them. CDR3 length equals 15 residues. CDR3 protein: CASPTRVVSGNTIYF. The CDR3 coding sequence is TGTGCCAGCCCCACCAGGGTCGTCTCTGGAAACACCATATATTTT.

V gene TRBV28 combines with J gene TRBJ2-7; the D gene is possibly TRBD2 (6 bases). V gave up 3 bases and J gave up 2 bases, with 14 bases separating them. The CDR3 spans 15 residues. Germline CDR1 reads MDHEN; CDR2 reads SYDVKM. The CDR3 DNA reads TGTGCCAGCAGTTTTGCTGGTAGCGGAGCCTACGAGCAGTACTTC. It translates to CASSFAGSGAYEQYF. The full variable domain, with the rest looked up from reference TRBV28 and TRBJ2-7, is DVKVTQSSRYLVKRTGEKVFLECVQDMDHENMFWYRQDPGLGLRLIYFSYDVKMKEKGDIPEGYSVSREKKERFSLILESASTNQTSMYLCASSFAGSGAYEQYFGPGTRLTVT.

The table lists this clone with a count of one. As DNA, the CDR3 is TGTGCCAGCAGCCAAGCAGGACAGGGGGGCGAGCAGTACTTC. It is translated as CASSQAGQGGEQYF. The chain is built from TRBV3-1 (or the pseudogene TRBV3-2) and TRBJ2-7, with TRBD1 identical over 10 bases. The junction had 3 bases not matched to a gene; V was cut back by 1 base and J by 6 bases. Per the germline V gene, CDR1 is LGHDT and CDR2 is YNNKEL (reference sequence). CDR3 length: 14 amino acids.

The V and J genes are TRBV12-3 or TRBV12-4 and TRBJ2-2, with D perhaps TRBD2 (6 bases). The CDR3 has 13 residues. V was clipped by 6 bases and J by 6 bases, with 11 bases between them. Here the CDR3 reads CASSPRLAGELFF. In DNA form, the CDR3 reads TGTGCCAGCAGCCCGCGACTAGCCGGGGAGCTGTTTTTT.